The 12 T cell receptor beta chains in this list originate from one sample, sequenced in a study of T-cell reconstitution after alpha-beta-depleted transplantation in children. Unique molecular identifiers were used to barcode this TCRbeta library. MiXCR was run by TCRdb on the PCR reads, yielding one entry per CDR3 protein. The profile shows about 500,000 distinct CDR3 sequences, about 31% of them singletons. Sequencing used PBMCs from the stem cell graft donor, obtained from the stem cell graft. These receptor sequences come from a human donor who donated a stem cell graft to a child with aplastic anemia.

The chain combines TRBV20-1 with TRBJ1-5, with TRBD1 as a possible D gene (6 bases). This CDR3 is built from 17 residues. V gave up 0 bases and J gave up 4 bases, with 19 bases separating them. CDR1 and CDR2 (germline): DFQATT, SNEGSKA (reference sequence). The CDR3 region has the DNA TGCAGTGCTAGAGATGTAGCTTATTCGGGGGCTAATCAGCCCCAGCATTTT. It encodes CSARDVAYSGANQPQHF.

CDR3 region: CASSLAGTAFNEQFF. The CDR3 DNA sequence: TGTGCCAGCAGCTTAGCTGGGACCGCTTTCAATGAGCAGTTCTTC. The chain is built from TRBV7-6 and TRBJ2-1, with D perhaps given as TRBD1 or TRBD2 (5 bases each). Trimming pared 0 bases from V and 6 bases from J, leaving 12 bases between. CDR3 length equals 15 residues. Germline values: CDR1 SGHVS, CDR2 FNYEAQ. The full variable domain, its missing parts supplied by reference TRBV7-6 and TRBJ2-1, is GAGVSQSPRYKVTKRGQDVALRCDPISGHVSLYWYRQALGQGPEFLTYFNYEAQQDKSGLPNDRFSAERPEGSISTLTIQRTEQRDSAMYRCASSLAGTAFNEQFFGPGTRLTVL.

This chain uses TRBV9 with TRBJ1-1; tentative D call: TRBD1 (5 bases). This CDR3 has 13 amino acids. Germline V gene sequence: CDR1 SGDLS, CDR2 YYNGEE. Between the trimmed V and J ends, which lost 0 bases and 8 bases, there was a span of 11 bases. The CDR3 bases are TGTGCCAGCAGCGTAGTATTAGGGACCGAAGCTTTCTTT. Its protein is CASSVVLGTEAFF.

This clonotype has only a few counts. The chain recombines TRBV7-9 with TRBJ2-7; unclear D gene. The V and J ends lost 0 bases and 2 bases respectively, with 8 bases between them. Germline loops: CDR1 SEHNR, CDR2 FQNEAQ (reference sequence). The CDR3 is 14 amino acids. The CDR3, as DNA: TGTGCCAGCAGCTTAGCGTCCCTAACCTACGAGCAGTACTTC. As protein: CASSLASLTYEQYF.

The chain carries TRBV7-2 and TRBJ2-5; 10 positions agree with TRBD2. V was clipped by 3 bases and J by 5 bases; unmatched bases: 9. The CDR3 spans 16 residues. Per the germline V gene, CDR1 is SGHTA and CDR2 is FQGNSA. CDR3 protein: CASSLELLAGSETQYF. The CDR3 bases are TGTGCCAGCAGCTTGGAACTACTAGCGGGGAGCGAGACCCAGTACTTC. Based on the CDR3 plus reference TRBV7-2 and TRBJ2-5, the full variable domain is GAGVSQSPSNKVTEKGKDVELRCDPISGHTALYWYRQSLGQGLEFLIYFQGNSAPDKSGLPSDRFSAERTGGSVSTLTIQRTQQEDSAVYLCASSLELLAGSETQYFGPGTRLLVL.

The J gene is TRBJ1-1, the V gene TRBV7-2; D unresolved. Trimming left V 4 bases short and J 1 base short, with 10 bases between. There are 14 residues in the CDR3. Germline values: CDR1 SGHTA, CDR2 FQGNSA. For the CDR3, the DNA is TGTGCCAGCAGCTCCCACAGTGCGAACACTGAAGCTTTCTTT. Amino acids: CASSSHSANTEAFF.

The rearrangement uses TRBV7-8 and TRBJ2-5; 7 bases are a match to TRBD2. This CDR3 comprises 15 residues. Germline-derived CDR1 and CDR2 are SGHVS and FQNEAQ. Trimming took 6 bases from V and 5 from J; bases not matched to a gene: 12. The CDR3 loop reads CASSPGLGGLETQYF. CDR3 nucleotides: TGTGCCAGCAGTCCAGGACTAGGAGGTTTGGAGACCCAGTACTTC. The whole variable domain, remainder taken from reference TRBV7-8 and TRBJ2-5, is GAGVSQSPRYKVAKRGQDVALRCDPISGHVSLFWYQQALGQGPEFLTYFQNEAQLDKSGLPSDRFFAERPEGSVSTLKIQRTQQEDSAVYLCASSPGLGGLETQYFGPGTRLLVL.

The gene calls are TRBV12-3 or TRBV12-4 and TRBJ2-1; 7 bases are shared with TRBD2. CDR3 length: 17 residues. J lost 7 bases, V lost 5 bases, and 17 bases had no gene match. CDR3: CASSPGLRAGAGNEQFF. Here the CDR3 DNA reads TGTGCCAGCAGTCCTGGACTTAGGGCGGGAGCTGGGAATGAGCAGTTCTTC.

The chain recombines TRBV20-1 with TRBJ2-1; D is perhaps TRBD2 (6 bases). The V end was cut by 5 bases, the J end by 10 bases, with 15 bases between. The V gene's germline CDR1 is DFQATT and CDR2 SNEGSKA (reference sequence). The CDR3 runs to 12 residues. CDR3 sequence reads: CSAFDLSGEQFF. The CDR3 DNA follows: TGCAGTGCTTTTGACCTCAGCGGGGAGCAGTTCTTC.

This clonotype was found a few times. This chain joins TRBV15 and TRBJ2-1, with D possibly TRBD2 on 5 matching bases. The V end lost 0 bases, the J end lost 9 bases, and 9 bases lay between the germline ends. The germline CDR1 and CDR2 sequences are LNHNV and YYDKDF (reference sequence). The CDR3 has 13 residues. The CDR3 sequence: CATSRELGSEQFF. CDR3 in DNA: TGTGCCACCAGCAGAGAGTTAGGGAGTGAGCAGTTCTTC.

The genes are TRBV6-4 and TRBJ1-5, with 7 bases that match TRBD1. V was clipped by 6 bases and J by 0 bases; unmatched bases: 5. The CDR3 length is 15 residues. Germline loops: CDR1 MRHNA, CDR2 SNTAGT. CDR3 sequence reads: CASRDRFDSNQPQHF. The CDR3 region has the DNA TGTGCCAGCAGGGACAGGTTCGATAGCAATCAGCCCCAGCATTTT.

This chain joins TRBV18 and TRBJ2-5; 11 bases line up with TRBD1. The V gene's germline CDR1 is KGHSH and CDR2 LQKENI. There are 17 residues in the CDR3. The J segment lost 5 bases and the V segment lost 3 bases, leaving 11 bases of the junction unmatched. The CDR3 here is CASSPPGQGAFKETQYF. In DNA, the CDR3 is TGTGCCAGCTCACCTCCCGGACAGGGGGCGTTTAAGGAGACCCAGTACTTC.